This T cell receptor (beta chain) was retrieved from a study of OX40 agonist ivuxolimab in advanced cancers. Study overall: Each patient was given ivuxolimab into a vein every 2 weeks, at 0.01 to 10 mg/kg. A partial response was reached by three patients: one with hepatocellular carcinoma and two with cutaneous melanoma. Whole-study results and caveats: Relative to CD4+, CD8+ T cells held more expanded clones on average. Antigen specificity was not determined for the expanded peripheral T cells.

This CDR3 has 18 residues. J gave up 6 bases and V 0 bases, and 8 bases lay outside the gene matches. From germline, CDR1 is SGHVS and CDR2 FQNEAQ. With respect to this clone: Its specificity is not known.

Produced via immunoSEQ multiplex PCR; TCRdb's table is partial and in-frame only. In the table there are 61,000 or so clones, 83% of which are singletons. The chain links TRBV7-8 to TRBJ2-2; 12 bases are shared with TRBD2. The sequences come from CD4+ or CD8+ T cells sorted from blood, collected in a trial of the OX40 agonist ivuxolimab. The sequence derives from an adult with an advanced solid tumor such as melanoma, head and neck, liver or kidney cancer. The CDR3 bases are TGTGCCAGCAGCTTAGCGTTCCGACTAGCGGGGGTTGCCGGGGAGCTGTTTTTT. It yields the protein CASSLAFRLAGVAGELFF.